This TCR beta chain was captured in a study of CD8 T cells in Susac syndrome. While CD8+ and CD4+ T cells were isolated negatively, TEMRA cells were enriched by FACS. The authors reverse transcribed about 0.5 to 1 ug RNA with random hexamers. Using its own MiXCR run on the immunoSEQ multiplex PCR reads, TCRdb lists one record per CDR3 protein. The sample contains 150,000 to 200,000 distinct CDR3 sequences, approximately 92% of which appear only once. From germline, CDR1 is SQVTM and CDR2 ANQGSEA. This CDR3 region has 15 residues. V dropped 7 bases and J dropped 1; count of bases not matched to a gene: 9.

V gene TRBV29-1 combines with J gene TRBJ2-5; 10 nucleotides match TRBD2. The TCR comes from a human donor in good health. The sample was CD4+ T cells from PBMCs. Here the CDR3 reads CSALLAGSFQETQYF. The CDR3 coding sequence is TGCAGCGCTCTACTAGCGGGAAGCTTCCAAGAGACCCAGTACTTC.